A selection of T cell receptor beta chains follows, all from one sample in a study of T cell changes during pregnancy in multiple sclerosis. TCRdb keeps only in-frame clones here, not all; method: immunoSEQ multiplex PCR. The sample shows 30,000 to 35,000 clones, roughly nine tenths of them seen only once. The source was CD8+ T cells from peripheral blood mononuclear cells, collected before pregnancy. The receptors come from a female donor with multiple sclerosis, enrolled in a pregnancy study. The CDR3 runs from the conserved cysteine through the conserved F or W. D genes are given only for firm matches. Size is omitted from some rows. Given values are once, few, many or a class for expanded clones.

d_gene,v_gene,abundance,j_gene,CDR3aa,CDR3nt
TRBD1,TRBV27,-,TRBJ1-1,CASSLETGLNTEAFF,TGTGCCAGCAGTTTAGAGACAGGGTTGAACACTGAAGCTTTCTTT
-,TRBV4-3,-,TRBJ2-1,CASSPRVAETYNEQFF,TGCGCCAGCAGCCCCAGGGTAGCGGAGACATACAATGAGCAGTTCTTC
-,TRBV6-4,-,TRBJ2-2,CASSGGNTGELFF,TGTGCCAGCAGCGGGGGGAACACCGGGGAGCTGTTTTTT
TRBD1,TRBV27,-,TRBJ1-5,CASSLGQGTGQPQHF,TGTGCCAGCAGTTTAGGACAGGGTACAGGTCAGCCCCAGCATTTT
-,TRBV11-2,-,TRBJ1-1,CASTEVFEAFF,TGTGCCAGCACGGAGGTGTTTGAAGCTTTCTTT
-,TRBV18,-,TRBJ2-7,CASSPDRSSYEQYF,TGTGCCAGCTCACCAGACAGGAGCTCCTACGAGCAGTACTTC
-,TRBV19,-,TRBJ1-4,CASSIATEATNEKLFF,TGTGCCAGTAGTATAGCGACTGAAGCAACTAATGAAAAACTGTTTTTT
-,TRBV19,-,TRBJ1-4,CASSIHTRETNEKLFF,TGTGCCAGTAGTATCCATACGCGGGAAACTAATGAAAAACTGTTTTTT
-,TRBV4-1,-,TRBJ2-7,CASSQGTRWAYEQYF,TGCGCCAGCAGCCAAGGCACTCGATGGGCCTACGAGCAGTACTTC
-,TRBV7-8,-,TRBJ2-7,CASSLVPGQAYEQYF,TGTGCCAGCAGCTTAGTTCCGGGACAAGCCTACGAGCAGTACTTC
-,TRBV6-4,few,TRBJ2-3,CASSDSGGPDTQYF,TGTGCCAGCAGTGACTCCGGGGGTCCAGATACGCAGTATTTT
-,TRBV21-1,-,TRBJ1-2,CASINRDRRLGYGYTF,TGTGCCAGCATCAACCGGGACAGGCGACTTGGCTATGGCTACACCTTC
-,TRBV2,-,TRBJ1-5,CASSEAGVHQPQHF,TGTGCCAGCAGTGAGGCAGGGGTTCATCAGCCCCAGCATTTT
-,TRBV6-5,-,TRBJ1-3,CASSPLGSGGNTIYF,TGTGCCAGCAGTCCTCTCGGCTCGGGTGGAAACACCATATATTTT
TRBD2,TRBV28,-,TRBJ2-1,CASTLFTGGPYNEQFF,TGTGCCAGCACCCTTTTTACGGGGGGGCCTTACAATGAGCAGTTCTTC
-,TRBV5-1,-,TRBJ1-2,CASSPVTAGPYGYTF,TGCGCCAGCAGCCCAGTAACTGCGGGCCCTTATGGCTACACCTTC
TRBD1,TRBV6-5,-,TRBJ1-1,CASSYSEEGADEAFF,TGTGCCAGCAGTTACTCGGAGGAGGGGGCGGATGAAGCTTTCTTT
-,TRBV2,-,TRBJ2-7,CASSEAQGRALEQYF,TGTGCCAGCAGTGAAGCACAGGGCCGCGCGTTAGAGCAGTACTTC
-,TRBV6-5,-,TRBJ1-3,CASSYGQFSGNTIYF,TGTGCCAGCAGTTACGGGCAGTTCTCTGGAAACACCATATATTTT
TRBD1,TRBV2,-,TRBJ1-1,CASSESRGPSEAFF,TGTGCCAGCAGTGAGTCAAGGGGGCCCTCTGAAGCTTTCTTT
TRBD2,TRBV4-3,-,TRBJ2-3,CASSQDSGRSTDTQYF,TGCGCCAGCAGCCAAGATAGCGGGAGGAGCACAGATACGCAGTATTTT
-,TRBV11-2,once,TRBJ1-5,CASSGDGGQPQHF,TGTGCCAGCAGCGGGGACGGGGGGCAGCCCCAGCATTTT
-,TRBV6-5,-,TRBJ2-1,CASSYSLASSYNEQFF,TGTGCCAGCAGTTACTCACTAGCTAGCTCCTACAATGAGCAGTTCTTC
TRBD1,TRBV2,-,TRBJ2-1,CASSQPGTGQGSESEQFF,TGTGCCAGCAGTCAACCCGGGACAGGGCAGGGCTCGGAAAGTGAGCAGTTCTTC
TRBD2,TRBV6-1,-,TRBJ2-7,CASSESSGGAYEQYF,TGTGCCAGCAGTGAATCTAGCGGGGGGGCCTACGAGCAGTACTTC
TRBD2,TRBV6-1,-,TRBJ2-3,CASSGTSGADTQYF,TGTGCCAGCAGTGGGACTAGCGGGGCAGATACGCAGTATTTT
TRBD1,TRBV4-1,-,TRBJ1-2,CASRQTGEHGYTF,TGCGCCAGCAGGCAGACAGGGGAACATGGCTACACCTTC
-,TRBV5-5,-,TRBJ2-7,CASSFRRGYEQYF,TGTGCCAGCAGCTTCCGTCGGGGGTACGAGCAGTACTTC
TRBD1,TRBV27,-,TRBJ1-2,CASSLGSGTGSYGYTF,TGTGCCAGCAGTTTGGGGTCCGGGACAGGGTCCTATGGCTACACCTTC
-,TRBV10-3,-,TRBJ1-1,CAISYDSRTEAFF,TGTGCCATCAGTTACGACAGCAGGACTGAAGCTTTCTTT
TRBD1,TRBV13,-,TRBJ1-1,CASSLFTGDTEAFF,TGTGCCAGCAGCTTATTTACAGGGGACACTGAAGCTTTCTTT
TRBD1,TRBV30,-,TRBJ1-4,CAWSVGGESEKLFF,TGTGCCTGGAGTGTAGGGGGCGAGTCTGAAAAACTGTTTTTT
TRBD2,TRBV13,-,TRBJ2-3,CASTGGADTDTQYF,TGTGCCAGCACGGGGGGGGCCGACACAGATACGCAGTATTTT
-,TRBV6-1,-,TRBJ1-1,CASSEIPWRSSAEAFF,TGTGCCAGCAGTGAAATTCCTTGGAGGTCCAGCGCTGAAGCTTTCTTT
-,TRBV7-8,-,TRBJ1-5,CASSLVPGLGNQPQHF,TGTGCCAGCAGCTTAGTTCCGGGACTTGGCAATCAGCCCCAGCATTTT
-,TRBV11-2,-,TRBJ2-5,CASSTEGRETQYF,TGTGCCAGCAGCACGGAGGGGCGGGAGACCCAGTACTTC
TRBD1,TRBV6-5,-,TRBJ1-1,CASSWTGGTEAFF,TGTGCCAGCAGCTGGACAGGGGGGACTGAAGCTTTCTTT
-,TRBV9,-,TRBJ1-2,CASSGAPRDIYYYGYTF,TGTGCCAGCAGCGGAGCCCCCCGGGACATATACTACTATGGCTACACCTTC
TRBD1,TRBV29-1,once,TRBJ1-3,CSVETFRDSTGNTIYF,TGCAGCGTTGAAACGTTCCGGGACAGTACTGGAAACACCATATATTTT
TRBD2,TRBV7-9,-,TRBJ2-7,CASSLLRTSGSYEQYF,TGTGCCAGCAGCTTGCTTCGGACTAGCGGGTCCTACGAGCAGTACTTC
TRBD1,TRBV6-4,-,TRBJ2-1,CASSDSGEGGDEQFF,TGTGCCAGCAGTGACTCAGGGGAAGGGGGCGATGAGCAGTTCTTC
TRBD1,TRBV4-3,-,TRBJ2-7,CASSRYRGLYEQYF,TGCGCCAGCAGCCGGTACAGGGGGCTTTACGAGCAGTACTTC
-,TRBV5-4,-,TRBJ1-1,CASSPRLNTEAFF,TGTGCCAGCAGCCCTAGGCTTAACACTGAAGCTTTCTTT
TRBD2,TRBV15,-,TRBJ2-7,CATSLAGAYEQYF,TGTGCCACCAGCTTAGCGGGGGCCTACGAGCAGTACTTC
-,TRBV15,-,TRBJ1-4,CATSRDRQGSEKLFF,TGTGCCACCAGCAGAGATAGGCAGGGGAGTGAAAAACTGTTTTTT
TRBD2,TRBV18,-,TRBJ2-7,CASSPTSGGAYEQYF,TGTGCCAGCTCACCGACTAGCGGGGGGGCTTACGAGCAGTACTTC
-,TRBV9,-,TRBJ1-2,CASSPLFYGYTF,TGTGCCAGCAGCCCCCTCTTCTATGGCTACACCTTC
TRBD1,TRBV10-1,few,TRBJ2-7,CAGQVYEQYF,TGCGCCGGACAGGTCTACGAGCAGTACTTC
TRBD1,TRBV19,-,TRBJ1-3,CASSLGTGGIGNTIYF,TGTGCCAGTAGCCTCGGGACAGGGGGCATTGGAAACACCATATATTTT
-,TRBV28,-,TRBJ2-1,CAALRGSSYNEQFF,TGTGCCGCCCTACGGGGGAGCTCCTACAATGAGCAGTTCTTC
-,TRBV10-3,-,TRBJ1-1,CASRIPGDQNTEAFF,TGTGCTAGCCGGATACCTGGCGATCAGAACACTGAAGCTTTCTTT